This is a list of T cell receptor beta chains from one sample in a study of blood T cell repertoires in COVID-19. Only in-frame clones appear in the TCRdb table, and some are missing; sequencing was by immunoSEQ multiplex PCR. The sample consists of 40,000 or so clones, around nine tenths of them appearing once. Sequenced sample: peripheral blood. The receptors shown here come from a human donor in a cohort sampled during active COVID-19. Each CDR3 is given with its conserved first and last residue. A D gene is named only where the DNA matches it firmly. Size is omitted from some rows. Given values are once, few, many or a class for expanded clones.

-	TRBV19	-	TRBJ1-5	TGTGCCAGTAGTCACAGGAGCAATCAGCCCCAGCATTTT	CASSHRSNQPQHF
-	TRBV3-1/TRBV3-2	-	TRBJ2-1	TGTGCCAGCAGCCAAGTGGCAGGGAAGGAGCAGTTCTTC	CASSQVAGKEQFF
-	TRBV14	-	TRBJ1-6	TGTGCCAGCAGCCAAGAGGGCCTCTCCTATAATTCACCCCTCCACTTT	CASSQEGLSYNSPLHF
-	TRBV30	-	TRBJ1-5	TGTGCCTGGAGGACCGCAGGGGCTCCGAATCAGCCCCAGCATTTT	CAWRTAGAPNQPQHF
-	TRBV27	-	TRBJ1-1	TGTGCCAGCGGCGAGACAGGCTTGAACACTGAAGCTTTCTTT	CASGETGLNTEAFF
TRBD2	TRBV7-9	-	TRBJ2-5	TGTGCCAGCAGCTCGGCTTCCGGGACTAGCGGGAGGGGGGTAGAGACCCAGTACTTC	CASSSASGTSGRGVETQYF
TRBD1	TRBV15	once	TRBJ1-2	TGTGCCACCAGCAGAGGCAACATATTAAGGGACAGCTATGGCTACACCTTC	CATSRGNILRDSYGYTF
-	TRBV25-1	-	TRBJ2-7	TGTGCCAGCAATGGGACTTGTAGCTCCTACGAGCAGTACTTC	CASNGTCSSYEQYF
-	TRBV5-1	-	TRBJ1-5	TGCGCCAGCAGCTTTGATGGGGGGAATCAGCCCCAGCATTTT	CASSFDGGNQPQHF
-	TRBV12-3/TRBV12-4	-	TRBJ2-3	TGTGCCAGCAGATGGGCTAGCACAGATACGCAGTATTTT	CASRWASTDTQYF
-	TRBV4-3	-	TRBJ1-6	TGCGCCAGCAGCCAAGACCGGTCAATAAGTTCACCCCTCCACTTT	CASSQDRSISSPLHF
-	TRBV10-3	-	TRBJ1-3	TGTGCCATCAGTGAGCTGAGGGTTGGAGGAAACACCATATATTTT	CAISELRVGGNTIYF
-	TRBV6-1	-	TRBJ1-2	TGTGCCAGCAGTGAAGCTTCCGGAGGGGCCTATGGCTACACCTTC	CASSEASGGAYGYTF
TRBD2	TRBV7-8	-	TRBJ2-5	TGTGCCAGCAGCCGAGACCGGACGAGCATCAGCGGGAGATCGAACCGAGATGGGACCCAGTACTTC	CASSRDRTSISGRSNRDGTQYF
TRBD2	TRBV7-2	-	TRBJ2-1	TGTGCCAGCAGCCCCGGGGGTAGCGGGAGACGCAATGAGCAGTTCTTC	CASSPGGSGRRNEQFF
-	TRBV6-5	-	TRBJ2-3	TGTGCCAGCAGAAAGACTATCGCAGATACGCAGTATTTT	CASRKTIADTQYF
TRBD1	TRBV19	-	TRBJ2-7	TGTGCCAGTAGCCCCCAGGGGGCCTACGAGCAGTACTTC	CASSPQGAYEQYF
-	TRBV3-1/TRBV3-2	-	TRBJ1-2	TGTGCCAGCAGCCAAGTGCCGAATGGGGCCGGCTATGGCTACACCTTC	CASSQVPNGAGYGYTF
-	TRBV15	-	TRBJ1-2	TGTGCCACCAGCAGAGATCGGGGGGAGATCTACTATGGCTACACCTTC	CATSRDRGEIYYGYTF
-	TRBV11-3	-	TRBJ2-2	TGTGCCAGCAGCTTACGGGGGTCCACCGGGGAGCTGTTTTTT	CASSLRGSTGELFF
-	TRBV5-1	-	TRBJ2-7	TGCGCCAGCAGCCTACAGGGAACCTACGAGCAGTACTTC	CASSLQGTYEQYF
TRBD1	TRBV9	-	TRBJ2-3	TGTGCCAGCAGCGGACAGGGGGGAGATACGCAGTATTTT	CASSGQGGDTQYF
TRBD1	TRBV18	-	TRBJ2-1	TGTGCCAGCTCACGCGTGGACAGGGCCAACAATGAGCAGTTCTTC	CASSRVDRANNEQFF
-	TRBV5-5	few	TRBJ1-1	TGTGCCAGCAGCGACAGGTTCGACACTGAAGCTTTCTTT	CASSDRFDTEAFF
-	TRBV4-3	-	TRBJ1-2	TGCGCCAGCAGCCAAGTTCAGGGATACTATGGCTACACCTTC	CASSQVQGYYGYTF
TRBD2	TRBV4-2	-	TRBJ2-7	TGTGCCAGCAGCCATCCGGGACTAGCTTACGAGCAGTACTTC	CASSHPGLAYEQYF
-	TRBV5-1	few	TRBJ1-1	TGCGCCAGCAGCTCCCCTTTAAGAGGACGGGAGACAGTGGCGAACACTGAAGCTTTCTTT	CASSSPLRGRETVANTEAFF
TRBD1	TRBV19	-	TRBJ1-2	TGTGCCAGTAGTTCCCCTCCCGGGACAGGGACTAACTATGGCTACACCTTC	CASSSPPGTGTNYGYTF
-	TRBV28	-	TRBJ2-6	TGTGCCGCAGGTGGCGGGGCCAACGTCCTGACTTTC	CAAGGGANVLTF
TRBD1	TRBV7-2	-	TRBJ1-1	TGTGCCAGCAACGCCGGACAGGGTAGTGGCACTGAAGCTTTCTTT	CASNAGQGSGTEAFF
TRBD1	TRBV4-1	-	TRBJ1-2	TGCGCCAGCAGCCAGACACAGGGGGCGGCCAACTATGGCTACACCTTC	CASSQTQGAANYGYTF
-	TRBV7-9	-	TRBJ2-7	TGTGCCAGCAGGTCGACAGTAAGCTACGAGCAGTACTTC	CASRSTVSYEQYF
TRBD1	TRBV15	once	TRBJ1-6	TGTGCCACCAGCAGAGAAGGGGGCATAACACCCCTCCACTTT	CATSREGGITPLHF
TRBD1	TRBV7-9	-	TRBJ2-2	TGTACGATGGAACAGGGGCGAAGCACCGGGGAGCTGTTTTTT	CTMEQGRSTGELFF
-	TRBV30	-	TRBJ1-2	TGTGCCTGGAGCCCGGGGGTGGGGGGGGGCTACACCTTC	CAWSPGVGGGYTF
TRBD1	TRBV5-1	-	TRBJ2-7	TGCGCCAGCAGCACCGGGACGGACAGGTTATCCTACGAGCAGTACTTC	CASSTGTDRLSYEQYF
-	TRBV6-2/TRBV6-3	once	TRBJ2-2	TGTGCCAGCAGTTACTCGGGGGGGCGCAGTCGCACCGGGGAGCTGTTTTTT	CASSYSGGRSRTGELFF
TRBD1	TRBV3-1/TRBV3-2	-	TRBJ2-1	TGTGCCAGCAGCCACCCGGACAGGGGCAATGAGCAGTTCTTC	CASSHPDRGNEQFF
-	TRBV3-1/TRBV3-2	-	TRBJ1-2	TGTGCCAGCAGCCAAGATTGGGGGAGGCAGGGTCATGGCTACACCTTC	CASSQDWGRQGHGYTF
-	TRBV19	-	TRBJ2-2	TGTGCCAGTAGTAAACAGATGACCGGCACCGGGGAGCTGTTTTTT	CASSKQMTGTGELFF
-	TRBV30	-	TRBJ2-2	TGTGCCTCCGAGGGCTTAAACACCGGGGAGCTGTTTTTT	CASEGLNTGELFF
TRBD2	TRBV5-3	-	TRBJ2-5	TGTGCCAGAAGCTTGGATCGACTAGCGGAAAAACAAGAGACCCAGTACTTC	CARSLDRLAEKQETQYF
TRBD2	TRBV27	-	TRBJ2-4	TGTGCCAGCAGTTCGGGACCCAGCGGGGCCGGCGTAGCCAAAAACATTCAGTACTTC	CASSSGPSGAGVAKNIQYF
-	TRBV7-3	once	TRBJ1-1	TGTGCCAGCAGCTTAGACTCTTCGGCCACTGAAGCTTTCTTT	CASSLDSSATEAFF
TRBD1	TRBV18	-	TRBJ1-2	TGTGCCAGCTCACTTTCTCCGGGACAGGCTAACTATGGCTACACCTTC	CASSLSPGQANYGYTF
-	TRBV18	-	TRBJ1-4	TGTGCCAGCTCACCACGAGTAGGGGCTAATGAAAAACTGTTTTTT	CASSPRVGANEKLFF
-	TRBV18	-	TRBJ2-5	TGTGCCAGCTCGTCCCTTGTGACAGGTCCTCAAGAGACCCAGTACTTC	CASSSLVTGPQETQYF
-	TRBV2	-	TRBJ2-3	TGTGCCAGCACTCGTCAGTTCGTGGCAGATACGCAGTATTTT	CASTRQFVADTQYF